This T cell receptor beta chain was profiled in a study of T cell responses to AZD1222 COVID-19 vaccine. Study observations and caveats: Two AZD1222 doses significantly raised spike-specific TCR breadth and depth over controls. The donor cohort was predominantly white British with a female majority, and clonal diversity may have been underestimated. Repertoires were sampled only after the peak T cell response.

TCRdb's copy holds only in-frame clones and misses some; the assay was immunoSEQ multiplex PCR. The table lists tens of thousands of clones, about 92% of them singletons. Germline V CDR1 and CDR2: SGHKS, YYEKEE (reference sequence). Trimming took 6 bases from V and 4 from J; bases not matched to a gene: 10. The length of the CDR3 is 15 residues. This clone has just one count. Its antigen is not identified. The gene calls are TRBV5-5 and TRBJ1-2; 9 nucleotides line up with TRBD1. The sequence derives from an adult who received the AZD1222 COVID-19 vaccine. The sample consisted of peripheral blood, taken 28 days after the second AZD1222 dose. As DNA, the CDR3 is TGTGCCAGCAATCCGGACAGGGGAGAGGTCTATGGCTACACCTTC. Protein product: CASNPDRGEVYGYTF. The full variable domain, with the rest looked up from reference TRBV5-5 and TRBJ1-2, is DAGVTQSPTHLIKTRGQQVTLRCSPISGHKSVSWYQQVLGQGPQFIFQYYEKEERGRGNFPDRFSARQFPNYSSELNVNALLLGDSALYLCASNPDRGEVYGYTFGSGTRLTVV.